This entry lists 25 T cell receptor beta chains sequenced from one sample in a study of shared clonotypes between healthy human individuals. The data were produced by immunoSEQ multiplex PCR, yet TCRdb's version contains in-frame clones alone and is incomplete. Of about 660,000 clones listed, approximately 74% are singletons. Sequencing used memory CD4+ T cells sorted from blood. Described subset: CD45RA-negative fraction. Source of these receptors: a woman aged 25-40 years in good health.

This chain uses TRBV10-3 with TRBJ2-7; D unresolved. The V gene lost 0 bases and the J gene lost 3 bases, with 6 bases spanning the gap. The germline CDR1 and CDR2 sequences are ENHRY and SYGVKD. The CDR3 covers 13 residues. This CDR3 is CAISESNGYEQYF. The CDR3 region has the DNA TGTGCCATCAGTGAGTCTAACGGCTACGAGCAGTACTTC.

This clone was detected only a few times. V is TRBV6-1 and J is TRBJ1-1, with 9 bases lining up with TRBD1. V lost 5 bases and J lost 5; bases outside the gene matches: 6. CDR1 is MNHNS, CDR2 SASEGT, per germline. This CDR3 is built from 14 residues. CDR3 loop: CASSNRDRVTEAFF. CDR3 nucleotides: TGTGCCAGCAGTAACCGGGACAGGGTAACTGAAGCTTTCTTT.

The chain is built from TRBV6-6 and TRBJ2-3; 9 positions match TRBD2. The CDR3 runs to 15 residues. V lost 4 bases and J lost 2; bases outside the gene matches: 4. Per germline, CDR1 MNHNY and CDR2 SVGAGI (reference sequence). Written as DNA, the CDR3 is TGTGCCAGCAGTTCTATAGCGGGAGTCACAGATACGCAGTATTTT. It codes for CASSSIAGVTDTQYF.

This clone was recorded once. The CDR3 loop is CASSVAGLNTEAFF. CDR3 DNA sequence: TGTGCCAGCAGTGTCGCCGGGTTGAACACTGAAGCTTTCTTT. The genes are TRBV2 and TRBJ1-1; unclear D gene. Per the germline V gene, CDR1 is SNHLY and CDR2 is FYNNEI. V was shortened by 4 bases and J by 0 bases, with 9 bases between the two germline ends. This CDR3 comprises 14 residues.

This clone was detected a few times. V and J are TRBV27 and TRBJ2-3, with D perhaps given as TRBD1 or TRBD2 (5 bases each). Trimming shortened V by 1 base and J by 7 bases, and 12 bases separated the two germline ends. This CDR3 region has 14 residues. From germline, CDR1 is MNHEY and CDR2 SMNVEV (reference sequence). This CDR3 is CASSLWGSGNTQYF. The CDR3 DNA sequence: TGTGCCAGCAGTTTATGGGGGAGTGGGAATACGCAGTATTTT.

This clone was recorded a few times. The chain combines TRBV28 with TRBJ2-7, with 11 bases identical to TRBD2. V was clipped by 6 bases and J by 4 bases; unmatched bases: 2. Germline loops: CDR1 MDHEN, CDR2 SYDVKM. This CDR3 has 13 residues. Here the CDR3 DNA reads TGTGCCAGCAGGACTAGCGGGGCATACGAGCAGTACTTC. Protein product: CASRTSGAYEQYF. Full variable domain (missing parts from reference TRBV28 and TRBJ2-7): DVKVTQSSRYLVKRTGEKVFLECVQDMDHENMFWYRQDPGLGLRLIYFSYDVKMKEKGDIPEGYSVSREKKERFSLILESASTNQTSMYLCASRTSGAYEQYFGPGTRLTVT.

In this sample, this clone turned up a few times. The chain recombines TRBV19 with TRBJ2-5; no definite D call. Trimming pared 2 bases from V and 10 bases from J, leaving 2 bases between. This CDR3 comprises 9 residues. Germline lookup yields CDR1 LNHDA and CDR2 SQIVND (reference sequence). The CDR3, as DNA: TGTGCCAGTAGTATAAGCCAGTACTTC. This gives the protein CASSISQYF.

In the case of this clone: Other DNA sequences from this sample encode an identical CDR3 as well. The J gene is TRBJ1-3, the V gene TRBV5-1; no definite D call. This CDR3 spans 15 amino acids. The germline V gene has CDR1 SGHRS and CDR2 YFSETQ. The V and J ends lost 0 bases and 0 bases respectively, with 7 bases between them. The CDR3 DNA sequence: TGCGCCAGCAGCTTGGGCCGGCCCTCTGGAAACACCATATATTTT. As protein: CASSLGRPSGNTIYF.

Of note for this clone: Other DNA sequences in this specimen translate into the identical CDR3. The V gene is TRBV5-1, the J gene TRBJ1-1; 8 positions match TRBD1. The ends lost 3 bases at V and 1 base at J; junction bases unmatched: 2. CDR1 and CDR2 from the germline V gene are SGHRS and YFSETQ. This CDR3 has 14 residues. CDR3: CASSWGTGNTEAFF. DNA for the CDR3: TGCGCCAGCAGCTGGGGGACAGGGAACACTGAAGCTTTCTTT.

The genes are TRBV4-1 and TRBJ2-1; 7 bases agree with TRBD1. V lost 4 bases and J lost 0; bases outside the gene matches: 0. CDR3 length equals 14 residues. Looked up from germline, CDR1 is MGHRA and CDR2 is YSYEKL. The CDR3 spells CASSRQGSYNEQFF. The CDR3 DNA follows: TGCGCCAGCAGCCGACAGGGCTCCTACAATGAGCAGTTCTTC.

The chain joins TRBV4-1 to TRBJ2-7; D remains unclear. Trimming left V 1 base short and J 0 bases short, with 10 bases between. This CDR3 has 15 amino acids. Germline-derived CDR1 and CDR2 are MGHRA and YSYEKL. CDR3 sequence (DNA): TGCGCCAGCAGCCAAGCGGACCGAGGCTCCTACGAGCAGTACTTC. Translating it yields CASSQADRGSYEQYF.

The V call is TRBV10-3, the J call TRBJ1-4; D might be TRBD1 (5 bases). The V gene lost 7 bases and the J gene lost 5 bases, with 11 bases spanning the gap. This CDR3 region has 13 residues. Germline V lookup: CDR1 ENHRY, CDR2 SYGVKD. The CDR3 region is CAITAGLNEKLFF. CDR3 sequence (DNA): TGTGCCATCACTGCGGGGCTAAATGAAAAACTGTTTTTT.

The CDR3 here is CASSLGAGDLDTQYF. CDR3 nucleotides: TGTGCCAGCAGCTTAGGGGCGGGAGATCTAGATACGCAGTATTTT. The chain is built from TRBV7-9 and TRBJ2-3, with TRBD2 matching 7 bases. Germline CDR1 and CDR2: SEHNR and FQNEAQ (reference sequence). J gave up 5 bases and V 1 base, and 6 bases lay outside the gene matches. CDR3 length: 15 amino acids.

V and J are TRBV4-2 and TRBJ2-1; D might be TRBD2 (6 bases). This CDR3 is 15 amino acids long. The germline V gene encodes CDR1 LGHNA and CDR2 YNFKEQ. V dropped 7 bases and J dropped 7 bases, with 20 bases sitting between them. As DNA, the CDR3 is TGTGCCAGCATGAGCAAGCGGGCTAAGACGAATGAGCAGTTCTTC. Its translation is CASMSKRAKTNEQFF.

This clone has just a few counts. DNA of the CDR3: TGTGCCAGCAGCAACGACTACTTAAGCACAGATACGCAGTATTTT. Translating it yields CASSNDYLSTDTQYF. The chain recombines TRBV7-2 with TRBJ2-3, with D possibly TRBD2 on 5 matching bases. Germline V lookup: CDR1 SGHTA, CDR2 FQGNSA. With 5 bases removed from V and 0 bases from J, the gap between germline ends came to 12 bases. CDR3 length equals 15 residues.

The chain joins TRBV5-6 to TRBJ2-1; tentatively, D is TRBD2 (5 bases). Trimming left V 4 bases short and J 5 bases short, with 13 bases between. Germline-derived CDR1 and CDR2 are SGHDT and YYEEEE. This CDR3 comprises 14 residues. The CDR3 DNA reads as TGTGCCAGCAGCCTGGAGGAGCGGAACAATGAGCAGTTCTTC. Protein: CASSLEERNNEQFF.

The chain recombines TRBV6-5 with TRBJ2-6; D tentatively reads TRBD1 or TRBD2 (5 bases each). Germline V gives CDR1 MNHEY, CDR2 SVGAGI. The CDR3 spans 15 residues. The V end lost 7 bases, the J end lost 1 base, and 11 bases lay between the germline ends. CDR3 in amino acids: CASKEGRSGANVLTF. The CDR3 bases are TGTGCCAGCAAAGAGGGGAGATCTGGGGCCAACGTCCTGACTTTC.

The table lists this clone with a count of one. Other DNA sequences of this sample code for an identical CDR3. The gene calls are TRBV4-1 and TRBJ2-5; no clear D gene. This CDR3 has 12 residues. The V gene lost 2 bases and the J gene lost 7 bases, with 8 bases spanning the gap. In germline, CDR1 is MGHRA, CDR2 YSYEKL. The CDR3 reads CASSQPLGTQYF. CDR3 bases: TGCGCCAGCAGCCAACCCCTTGGGACCCAGTACTTC.

The chain couples TRBV7-8 to TRBJ1-2, with a tentative D call TRBD1 (5 bases). CDR3 size: 16 residues. Germline-derived CDR1 and CDR2 are SGHVS and FQNEAQ. The germline V and J ends were trimmed by 5 bases and 8 bases, with 24 bases remaining between them. DNA of the CDR3: TGTGCCAGCAGCCTACTGGTAATGACCGGGGCCGGCGGCTACACCTTC. Encoded protein: CASSLLVMTGAGGYTF.

Worth noting for this clone: This may stem from a read error, because a much larger clone lies one nucleotide away. This CDR3 is also generated by other DNA sequences in the sample. CDR3 loop: CASSFGQTGELFF. In DNA, the CDR3 is TGCGCCAGCAGCTTCGGCCAGACCGGGGAGCTGTTTTTT. The rearrangement joins TRBV5-1 to TRBJ2-2, with D uncertain. V lost 2 bases and J lost 5, with 7 bases in between. Germline values: CDR1 SGHRS, CDR2 YFSETQ. The CDR3 is 13 amino acids.

This clone was found once. V and J are TRBV6-4 and TRBJ1-1; perhaps TRBD1 as D (5 bases). The CDR3 loop spans 15 amino acids. Between the trimmed V and J ends, which lost 6 bases and 0 bases, there was a span of 14 bases. Germline loops: CDR1 MRHNA, CDR2 SNTAGT. CDR3 coding DNA: TGTGCCAGCAGCGCGATGGGGGGACTGAACACTGAAGCTTTCTTT. Amino acid sequence: CASSAMGGLNTEAFF.

The chain carries TRBV28 and TRBJ2-2; 8 nucleotides match TRBD2. The CDR3 is 16 amino acids. Germline V gene sequence: CDR1 MDHEN, CDR2 SYDVKM. V lost 7 bases and J lost 3; bases outside the gene matches: 10. CDR3 sequence reads: CASTRPASGYTGELFF. CDR3 bases: TGTGCCAGCACTAGGCCCGCTAGCGGGTACACCGGGGAGCTGTTTTTT.

CDR3 residues: CASSPRGFGEAFF. DNA of the CDR3: TGTGCCAGCAGTCCTAGGGGTTTCGGTGAAGCTTTCTTT. The V call is TRBV27, the J call TRBJ1-1, with D possibly being TRBD1 (5 bases). The germline V and J ends were trimmed by 5 bases and 7 bases, with 14 bases remaining between them. Germline assignment: CDR1 MNHEY and CDR2 SMNVEV (reference sequence). The CDR3 spans 13 residues.

This clone has a handful of counts. The V call is TRBV2, the J call TRBJ2-2, with D tentatively TRBD1 (6 bases). Germline V gene data show CDR1 as SNHLY and CDR2 as FYNNEI. CDR3 length equals 13 residues. Trimming cost V 6 bases and J 6 bases, with 11 bases left between them. CDR3: CASRYRVSGELFF. In DNA form, the CDR3 reads TGTGCCAGCAGATACAGGGTATCCGGGGAGCTGTTTTTT.

In its sample, this clone was seen once. Different DNA sequences within this sample yield the same CDR3. The chain joins TRBV14 to TRBJ2-5, with unresolved D. CDR1 SGHDN and CDR2 FVKESK come from the germline V gene. This CDR3 region has 11 residues. Trimming took 4 bases from V and 5 from J, leaving 5 bases between them. The CDR3, as DNA: TGTGCCAGCAGCCTACGGGAGACCCAGTACTTC. Translation gives CASSLRETQYF.